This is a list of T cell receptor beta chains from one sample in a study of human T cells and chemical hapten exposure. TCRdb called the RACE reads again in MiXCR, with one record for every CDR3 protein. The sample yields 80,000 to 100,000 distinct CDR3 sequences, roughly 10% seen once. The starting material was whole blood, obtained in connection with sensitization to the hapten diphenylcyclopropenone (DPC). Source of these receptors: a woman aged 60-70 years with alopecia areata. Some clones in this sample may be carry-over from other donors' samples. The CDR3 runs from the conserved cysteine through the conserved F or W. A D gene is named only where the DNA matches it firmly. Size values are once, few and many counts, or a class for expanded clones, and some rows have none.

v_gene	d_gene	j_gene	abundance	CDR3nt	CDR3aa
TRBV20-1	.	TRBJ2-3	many	TGCAGTGCTACTCCGAGTGGGGGCGTCGGTGAGGTCACAGATACGCAGTATTTT	CSATPSGGVGEVTDTQYF
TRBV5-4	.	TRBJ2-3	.	TGTGCCAGCAGCTTAGAGGGTGGCCGTACAGATACGCAGTATTTT	CASSLEGGRTDTQYF
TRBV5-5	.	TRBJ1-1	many	TGTGCCAGCAGCGTGGGACCGATGAACACTGAAGCTTTCTTT	CASSVGPMNTEAFF
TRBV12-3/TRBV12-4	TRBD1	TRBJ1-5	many	TGTGCCAGCAGTCGACAGGGGGCGAACACTCAGCCCCAGCATTTT	CASSRQGANTQPQHF
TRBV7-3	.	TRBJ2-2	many	TGTGCCAGCAGCACAATTAGCACCGGGGAGCTGTTTTTT	CASSTISTGELFF
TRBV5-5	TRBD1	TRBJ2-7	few	TGTGCCAGCAGCTTGGCCGGACCCGGACAGGGACAGACCTACGAGCAGTACTTC	CASSLAGPGQGQTYEQYF
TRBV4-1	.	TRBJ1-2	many	TGCGCCAGCAGCCAAGTATCAGGAAGTGGCTACACCTTC	CASSQVSGSGYTF
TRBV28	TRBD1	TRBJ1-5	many	TGTGCCAGCAGGACAGGGGCCGCAGGCAATCAGCCCCAGCATTTT	CASRTGAAGNQPQHF
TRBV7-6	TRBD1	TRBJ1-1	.	TGTGCCAGCAGCTTCGACACAGGGGCTCTGAACACTGAAGCTTTCTTT	CASSFDTGALNTEAFF
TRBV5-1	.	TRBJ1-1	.	TGCGCCAGCAGCTCCCCCGACACGAAAATGAACACTGAAGCTTTCTTT	CASSSPDTKMNTEAFF
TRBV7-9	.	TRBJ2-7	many	TGTGCCAGCAGTAACCGGCGATACGAGCAGTACTTC	CASSNRRYEQYF
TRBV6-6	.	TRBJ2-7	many	TGTGCCAGCAGTTACTCGAGGGGCGACGAGCAGTACTTC	CASSYSRGDEQYF
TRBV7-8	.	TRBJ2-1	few	TGTGCCAGCAGCTTAGGGAGGTCAAGCAATGAGCAGTTCTTC	CASSLGRSSNEQFF
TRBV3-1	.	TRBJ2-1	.	TGTGCCAGCAGCCAATGGGTCAGAGGTCGGGGGGCCGGCGGTGGTGAGCAGTTCTTC	CASSQWVRGRGAGGGEQFF
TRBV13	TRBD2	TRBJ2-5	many	TGTGCCAGCAGCTTCGACGTCCGGGGGGGGCGAGAGACCCAGTACTTC	CASSFDVRGGRETQYF
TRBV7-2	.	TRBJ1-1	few	TGTGCCAGCAGCCAGGGGCAGAACACTGAAGCTTTCTTT	CASSQGQNTEAFF
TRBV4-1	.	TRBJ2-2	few	TGCGCCAGCAGCCACAGCGGGGAGCTGTTTTTT	CASSHSGELFF
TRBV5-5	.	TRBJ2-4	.	TGTGCCAGCAGCTTTGGGGTTTACCCAAAAAACATTCAGTACTTC	CASSFGVYPKNIQYF
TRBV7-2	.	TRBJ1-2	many	TGTGCCAGCAGCTTACTTTTTAGGGGCAGGGGCCTGGGCTATGGCTACACCTTC	CASSLLFRGRGLGYGYTF
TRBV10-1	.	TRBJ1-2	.	TGCGCCAGCAGTGGACAGCTTAACTATGGCTACACCTTC	CASSGQLNYGYTF
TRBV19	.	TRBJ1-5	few	TGTGCCAGTAGTAGAATAGCAGGGAGGTATAGCAATCAGCCCCAGCATTTT	CASSRIAGRYSNQPQHF
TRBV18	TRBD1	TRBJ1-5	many	TGTGCCAGCTCACCGGGACAGAACACAAATCAGCCCCAGCATTTT	CASSPGQNTNQPQHF
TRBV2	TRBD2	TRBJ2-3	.	TGTGCCAGCAGGGCCCCGGGTAGCGGGGGGAAGACAGATACGCAGTATTTT	CASRAPGSGGKTDTQYF
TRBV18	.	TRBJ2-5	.	TGTGCCAGCTCACCACCGGACTACCAAGAGACCCAGTACTTC	CASSPPDYQETQYF
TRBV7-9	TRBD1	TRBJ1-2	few	TGTGCCAGCAGCACGATTAGCAGGGGGCATGGGTATGGCTACACCTTC	CASSTISRGHGYGYTF
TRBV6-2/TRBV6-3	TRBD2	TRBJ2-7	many	TGTGCCAGCAGCCGGACTAGCGGGCTTACAACTGTCCTCTACGAGCAGTACTTC	CASSRTSGLTTVLYEQYF
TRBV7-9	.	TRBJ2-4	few	TGTGCCAGCAGCAGGCTTAACGGGGACATTCAGTACTTC	CASSRLNGDIQYF
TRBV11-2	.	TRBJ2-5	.	TGTGCCAGCAGCGAAAGACTAGTAAGGGATGAGACCCAGTACTTC	CASSERLVRDETQYF
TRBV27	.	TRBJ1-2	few	TGTGCCAGCAGTTCATTCGGCCCGATATCCTATGGCTACACCTTC	CASSSFGPISYGYTF
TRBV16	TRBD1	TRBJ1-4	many	TGTGCCAGCAGCCAAGTGACAGGGGCAAATGAAAAACTGTTTTTT	CASSQVTGANEKLFF
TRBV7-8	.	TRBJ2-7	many	TGTGCCAGCAGCTTAGCCGCAGGCAAATCCTACGAGCAGTACTTC	CASSLAAGKSYEQYF
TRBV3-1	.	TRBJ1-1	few	TGTGCCAGCAGCCAAGATAGGTTCAGGGAAGCTTTCTTT	CASSQDRFREAFF
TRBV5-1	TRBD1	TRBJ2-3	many	TGCGCCAGCAGCTCGACAGGGGGCTTGACAGATACGCAGTATTTT	CASSSTGGLTDTQYF
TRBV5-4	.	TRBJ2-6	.	TGTGCCAGCAGCCCGGGGGCGCGTGGGGCCAACGTCCTGACTTTC	CASSPGARGANVLTF
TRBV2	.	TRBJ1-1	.	TGTGCCAGCAGAGACACGGGGCCGAACAAAGCTTTCTTT	CASRDTGPNKAFF
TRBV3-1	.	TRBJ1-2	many	TGTGCCAGCAGCCAAGATACGAAGGGAATCGGCTACACCTTC	CASSQDTKGIGYTF
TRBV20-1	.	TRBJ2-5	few	TGCAGTGCTAGAGTCGTTGGGCGGGGGCAGGGAGAGACCCAGTACTTC	CSARVVGRGQGETQYF
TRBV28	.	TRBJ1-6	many	TGTGCCAGCAGTTTAATGGCCGGGGGTTCACCCCTCCACTTT	CASSLMAGGSPLHF
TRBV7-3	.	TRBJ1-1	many	TGTGCCAGCAGCTTAGCGTCCGGGACGGGTGAAGCTTTCTTT	CASSLASGTGEAFF
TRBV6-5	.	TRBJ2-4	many	TGTGCCAGCAGTTACGGGGGTGACAAAAACATTCAGTACTTC	CASSYGGDKNIQYF
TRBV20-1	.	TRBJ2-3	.	TGCAGTGCTAGAGGGGGCGCAGATACGCAGTATTTT	CSARGGADTQYF
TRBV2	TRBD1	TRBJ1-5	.	TGTGCCAGCAGAAGACAGGGACGGTCGGGCAATCAGCCCCAGCATTTT	CASRRQGRSGNQPQHF
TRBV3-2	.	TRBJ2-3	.	TGTGCCAGCAGCCAGCACGAACCCAGGGTTGGTACGCAGTATTTT	CASSQHEPRVGTQYF
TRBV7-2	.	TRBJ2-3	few	TGTGCCAGCAGAGAAGGTAGAGGCACAGATACGCAGTATTTT	CASREGRGTDTQYF
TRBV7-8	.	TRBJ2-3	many	TGTGCCAGCAGCTTAGTAGGGGCAGATACGCAGTATTTT	CASSLVGADTQYF
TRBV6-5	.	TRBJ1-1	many	TGTGCCAGCAGTTCCATTTGGCTCAACACTGAAGCTTTCTTT	CASSSIWLNTEAFF
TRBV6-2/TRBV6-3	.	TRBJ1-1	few	TGTGCCAGCAGTTATACACAACCGGGGGTCACTGAAGCTTTCTTT	CASSYTQPGVTEAFF
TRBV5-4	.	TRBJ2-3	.	TGTGCCAGCAGCTCTTCTCAAACCCAGACTCTCGCAGTTACGCAGTATTTT	CASSSSQTQTLAVTQYF
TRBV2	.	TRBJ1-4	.	TGTGCCAGCAAGGTGGCAACTAATGAAAAACTGTTTTTT	CASKVATNEKLFF
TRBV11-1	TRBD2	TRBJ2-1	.	TGTGCCAGCAGCCCCCCCGGACTAGCGGGGAATGAGCAGTTCTTC	CASSPPGLAGNEQFF
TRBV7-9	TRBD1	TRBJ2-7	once	TGTGCCAGCAGCTCGGACAGGCATCCCTACGAGCAGTACTTC	CASSSDRHPYEQYF
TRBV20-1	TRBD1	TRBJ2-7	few	TGCAGTGCTACCCAACCCCGGACAGGGACCTACGAGCAGTACTTC	CSATQPRTGTYEQYF
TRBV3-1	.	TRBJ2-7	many	TGTGCCAGCAGCCAAGAACAGACCTACGAGCAGTACTTC	CASSQEQTYEQYF
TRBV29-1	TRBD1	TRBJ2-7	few	TGCAGCGCTTCGACAGGGGGCGGCTACGAGCAGTACTTC	CSASTGGGYEQYF
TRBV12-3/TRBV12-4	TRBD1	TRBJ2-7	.	TGTGCCAGCAGCCTACGGACAGGGAGCTCCGACGAGCAGTACTTC	CASSLRTGSSDEQYF
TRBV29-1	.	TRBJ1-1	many	TGCAGCGTTGAGGTGGGGCTACCGAACACTGAAGCTTTCTTT	CSVEVGLPNTEAFF
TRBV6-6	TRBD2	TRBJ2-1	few	TGTGCCAGCAGTTTAGCGGGGGGCGCCTACAATGAGCAGTTCTTC	CASSLAGGAYNEQFF
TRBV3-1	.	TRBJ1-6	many	TGTGCCAGCAGCCAAGGACCGATTAATTCACCCCTCCACTTT	CASSQGPINSPLHF
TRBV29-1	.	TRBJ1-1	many	TGCAGCGGACGTACTTCACTCGTGGACACTGAAGCTTTCTTT	CSGRTSLVDTEAFF